This note documents a single TCR beta chain sequence. The data were taken from a study of blood T cell repertoires in COVID-19. For the study at large: Acute and convalescent COVID-19 samples came from the United States, Italy and Spain. Sources were T cells, B-cell-depleted T cells, or PBMCs; the material itself was cDNA or gDNA.

Methods used by the authors: Amplified reference gene primers provided the basis for estimating nucleated cell counts. Data came from immunoSEQ multiplex PCR; TCRdb stores just in-frame clones and leaves some out. The DNA gave D and trimming, while V, J and clone size come from that table. In the table there are about 110,000 clones, about 90% of which are singletons. The germline gives CDR1 SQVTM, CDR2 ANQGSEA. The CDR3 length is 13 residues. V lost 6 bases and J lost 7, with 16 bases in between. The genes are TRBV29-1 and TRBJ1-5; D remains unclear. The source of this sequence is a woman in her forties or fifties with acute or convalescent COVID-19. The specimen sequenced was peripheral blood. The CDR3 region is CSVLVAGGQPQHF. Here the CDR3 DNA reads TGCAGCGTGCTTGTGGCAGGTGGACAGCCCCAGCATTTT.